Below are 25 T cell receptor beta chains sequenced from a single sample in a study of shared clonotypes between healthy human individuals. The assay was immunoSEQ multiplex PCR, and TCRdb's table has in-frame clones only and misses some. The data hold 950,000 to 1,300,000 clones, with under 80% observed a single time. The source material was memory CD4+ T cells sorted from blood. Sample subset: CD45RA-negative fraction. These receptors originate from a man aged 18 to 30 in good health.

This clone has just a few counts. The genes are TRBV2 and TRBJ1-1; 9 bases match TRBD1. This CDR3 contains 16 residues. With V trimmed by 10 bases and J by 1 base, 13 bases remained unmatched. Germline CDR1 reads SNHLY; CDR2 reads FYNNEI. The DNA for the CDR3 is TGTGCCACCGATCCGGGACAGGGAAAAGGGAACACTGAAGCTTTCTTT. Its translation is CATDPGQGKGNTEAFF.

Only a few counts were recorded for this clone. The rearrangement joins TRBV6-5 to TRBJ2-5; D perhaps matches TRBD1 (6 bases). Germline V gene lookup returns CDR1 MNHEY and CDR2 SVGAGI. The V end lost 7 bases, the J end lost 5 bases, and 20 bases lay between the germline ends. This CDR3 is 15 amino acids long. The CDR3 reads CASNQGRGLSETQYF. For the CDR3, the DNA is TGTGCCAGCAACCAGGGTAGGGGGTTGAGTGAGACCCAGTACTTC.

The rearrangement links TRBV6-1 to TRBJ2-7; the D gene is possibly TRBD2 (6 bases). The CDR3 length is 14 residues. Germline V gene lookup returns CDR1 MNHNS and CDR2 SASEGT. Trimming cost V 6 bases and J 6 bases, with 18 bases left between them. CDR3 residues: CASRGFMRDSEQYF. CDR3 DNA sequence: TGTGCCAGCAGAGGGTTTATGCGGGACTCCGAGCAGTACTTC.

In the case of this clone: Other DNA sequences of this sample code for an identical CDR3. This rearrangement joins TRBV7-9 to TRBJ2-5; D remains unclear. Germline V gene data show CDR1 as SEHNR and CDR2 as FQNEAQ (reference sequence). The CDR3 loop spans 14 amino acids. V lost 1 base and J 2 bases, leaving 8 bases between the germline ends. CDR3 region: CASSLGLGQETQYF. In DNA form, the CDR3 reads TGTGCCAGCAGCTTAGGACTCGGACAAGAGACCCAGTACTTC.

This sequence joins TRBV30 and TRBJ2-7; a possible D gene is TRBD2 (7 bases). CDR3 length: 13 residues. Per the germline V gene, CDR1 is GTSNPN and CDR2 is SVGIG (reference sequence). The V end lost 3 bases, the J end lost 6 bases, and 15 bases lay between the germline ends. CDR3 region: CAWSRGGVGEQYF. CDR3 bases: TGTGCCTGGAGCCGAGGGGGGGTTGGCGAGCAGTACTTC.

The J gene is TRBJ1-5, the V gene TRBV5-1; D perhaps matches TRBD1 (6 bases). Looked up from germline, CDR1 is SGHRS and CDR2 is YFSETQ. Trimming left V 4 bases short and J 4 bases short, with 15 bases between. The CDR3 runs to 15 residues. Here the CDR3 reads CASSKDSGQNQPQHF. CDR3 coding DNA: TGCGCCAGCAGCAAGGACAGTGGACAAAATCAGCCCCAGCATTTT. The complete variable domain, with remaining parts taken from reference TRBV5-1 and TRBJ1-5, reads KAGVTQTPRYLIKTRGQQVTLSCSPISGHRSVSWYQQTPGQGLQFLFEYFSETQRNKGNFPGRFSGRQFSNSRSEMNVSTLELGDSALYLCASSKDSGQNQPQHFGDGTRLSIL.

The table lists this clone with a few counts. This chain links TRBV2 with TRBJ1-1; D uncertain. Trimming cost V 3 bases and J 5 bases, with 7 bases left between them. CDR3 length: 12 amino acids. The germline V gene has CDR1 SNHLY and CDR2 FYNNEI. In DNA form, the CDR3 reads TGTGCCAGCAGTGACGGAGTGACTGAAGCTTTCTTT. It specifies CASSDGVTEAFF.

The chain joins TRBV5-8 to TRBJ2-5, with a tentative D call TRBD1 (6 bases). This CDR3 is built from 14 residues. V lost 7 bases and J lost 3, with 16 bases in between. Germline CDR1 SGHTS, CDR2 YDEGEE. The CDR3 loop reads CASRTPRTEETQYF. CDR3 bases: TGTGCCAGCCGCACCCCGAGGACAGAAGAGACCCAGTACTTC.

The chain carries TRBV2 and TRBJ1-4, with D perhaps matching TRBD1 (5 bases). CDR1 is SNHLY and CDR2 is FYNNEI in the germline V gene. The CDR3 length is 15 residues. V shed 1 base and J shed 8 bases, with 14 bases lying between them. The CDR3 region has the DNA TGTGCCAGCAGTGAAGGGGGGAGGGTCTCCGAAAAACTGTTTTTT. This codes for CASSEGGRVSEKLFF.

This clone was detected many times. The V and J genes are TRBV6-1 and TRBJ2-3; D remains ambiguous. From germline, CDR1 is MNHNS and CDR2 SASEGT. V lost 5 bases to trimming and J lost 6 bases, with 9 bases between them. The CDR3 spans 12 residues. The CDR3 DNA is TGTGCCAGCAGTAAGGGTTACGATACGCAGTATTTT. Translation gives CASSKGYDTQYF.

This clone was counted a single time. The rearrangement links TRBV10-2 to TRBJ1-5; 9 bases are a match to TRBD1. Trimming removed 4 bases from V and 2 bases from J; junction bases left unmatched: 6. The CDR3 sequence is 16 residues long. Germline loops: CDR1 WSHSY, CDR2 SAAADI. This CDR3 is CASSGNRGQGNQPQHF. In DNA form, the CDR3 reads TGCGCCAGCAGTGGAAACAGGGGGCAAGGCAATCAGCCCCAGCATTTT.

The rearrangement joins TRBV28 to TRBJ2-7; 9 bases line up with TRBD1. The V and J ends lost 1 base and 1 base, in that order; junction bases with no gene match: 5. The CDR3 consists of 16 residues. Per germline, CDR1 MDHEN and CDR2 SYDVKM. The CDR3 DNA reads TGTGCCAGCAGTTTATTGGGAGACAGGGGGTCCTACGAGCAGTACTTC. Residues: CASSLLGDRGSYEQYF.

The CDR3 nucleotides are TGTGCCTGGAACCTGGCGGGCTACGAGCAGTACTTC. Amino acid sequence: CAWNLAGYEQYF. The chain employs TRBV30 and TRBJ2-7, with D maybe TRBD2 (5 bases). The CDR3 loop spans 12 amino acids. Germline V gene lookup returns CDR1 GTSNPN and CDR2 SVGIG (reference sequence). Trimming left V 4 bases short and J 3 bases short, with 10 bases between.

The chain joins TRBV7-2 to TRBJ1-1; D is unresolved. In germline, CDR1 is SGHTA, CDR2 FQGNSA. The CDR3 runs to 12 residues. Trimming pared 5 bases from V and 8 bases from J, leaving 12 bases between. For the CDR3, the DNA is TGTGCCAGCAGCAAACACGGAAACGAAGCTTTCTTT. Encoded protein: CASSKHGNEAFF.

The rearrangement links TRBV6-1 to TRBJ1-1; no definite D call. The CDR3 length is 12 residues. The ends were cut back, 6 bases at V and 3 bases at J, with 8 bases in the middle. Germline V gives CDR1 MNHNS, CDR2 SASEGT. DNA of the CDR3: TGTGCCAGCAGGGAGCCAGACACTGAAGCTTTCTTT. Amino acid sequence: CASREPDTEAFF.

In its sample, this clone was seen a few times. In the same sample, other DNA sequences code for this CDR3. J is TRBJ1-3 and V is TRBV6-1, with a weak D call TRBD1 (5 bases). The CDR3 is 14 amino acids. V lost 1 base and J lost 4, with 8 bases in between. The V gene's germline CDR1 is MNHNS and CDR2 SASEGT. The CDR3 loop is CASSEGGGGNTIYF. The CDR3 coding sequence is TGTGCCAGCAGTGAAGGCGGGGGAGGAAACACCATATATTTT.

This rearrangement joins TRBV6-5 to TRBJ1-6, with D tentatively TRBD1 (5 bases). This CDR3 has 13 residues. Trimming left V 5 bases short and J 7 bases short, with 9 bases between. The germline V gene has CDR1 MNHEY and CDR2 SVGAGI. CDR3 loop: CASSQGLNSPLHF. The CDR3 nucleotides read TGTGCCAGCAGTCAGGGACTGAATTCACCCCTCCACTTT.

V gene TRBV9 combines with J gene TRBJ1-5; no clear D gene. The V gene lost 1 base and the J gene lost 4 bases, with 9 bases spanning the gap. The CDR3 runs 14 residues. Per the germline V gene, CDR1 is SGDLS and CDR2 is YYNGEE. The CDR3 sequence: CASSVTGGNQPQHF. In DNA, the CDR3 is TGTGCCAGCAGCGTAACGGGAGGGAATCAGCCCCAGCATTTT.

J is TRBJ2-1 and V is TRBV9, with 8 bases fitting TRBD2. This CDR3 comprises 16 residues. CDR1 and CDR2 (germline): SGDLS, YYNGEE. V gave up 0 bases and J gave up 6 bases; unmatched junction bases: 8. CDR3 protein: CASSVAWTSRGNEQFF. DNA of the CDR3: TGTGCCAGCAGCGTAGCTTGGACTAGCCGGGGCAATGAGCAGTTCTTC.

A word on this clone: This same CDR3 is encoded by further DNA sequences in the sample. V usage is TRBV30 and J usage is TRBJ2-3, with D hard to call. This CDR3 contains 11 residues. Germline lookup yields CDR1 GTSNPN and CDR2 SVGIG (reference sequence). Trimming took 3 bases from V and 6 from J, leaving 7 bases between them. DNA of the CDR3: TGTGCCTGGAGCGGTGGTGATACGCAGTATTTT. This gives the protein CAWSGGDTQYF.

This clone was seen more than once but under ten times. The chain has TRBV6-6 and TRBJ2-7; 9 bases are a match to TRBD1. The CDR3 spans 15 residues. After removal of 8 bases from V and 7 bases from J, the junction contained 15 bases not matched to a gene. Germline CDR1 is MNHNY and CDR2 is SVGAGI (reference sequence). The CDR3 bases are TGTGCCAGCGGCGGGCTGCAAACAGGGGGCGGAGAGCAGTACTTC. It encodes CASGGLQTGGGEQYF.

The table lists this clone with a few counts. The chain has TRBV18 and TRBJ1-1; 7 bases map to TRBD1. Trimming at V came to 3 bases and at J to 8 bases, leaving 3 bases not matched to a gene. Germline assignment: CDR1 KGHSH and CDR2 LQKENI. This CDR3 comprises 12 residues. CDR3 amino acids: CASSPGQREAFF. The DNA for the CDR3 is TGTGCCAGCTCACCGGGACAGAGAGAAGCTTTCTTT.

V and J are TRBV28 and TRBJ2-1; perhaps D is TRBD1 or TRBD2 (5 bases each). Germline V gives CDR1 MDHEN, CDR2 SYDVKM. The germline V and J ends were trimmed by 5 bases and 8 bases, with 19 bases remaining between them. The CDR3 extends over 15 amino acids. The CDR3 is CASSDLREVGDEQFF. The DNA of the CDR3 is TGTGCCAGCAGTGATCTTAGGGAAGTGGGGGATGAGCAGTTCTTC.

This CDR3 reads CASSQGLSGQPQHF. CDR3 sequence (DNA): TGCGCCAGCAGCCAAGGTCTGTCGGGGCAGCCCCAGCATTTT. The V call is TRBV4-1, the J call TRBJ1-5; D not resolved. Germline V gene sequence: CDR1 MGHRA, CDR2 YSYEKL. The CDR3 consists of 14 residues. V lost 1 base to trimming and J lost 7 bases, with 11 bases between them.

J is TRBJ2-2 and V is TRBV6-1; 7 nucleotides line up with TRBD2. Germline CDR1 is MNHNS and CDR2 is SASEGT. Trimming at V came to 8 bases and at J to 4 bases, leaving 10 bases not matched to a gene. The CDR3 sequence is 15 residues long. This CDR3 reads CASSPGLVGTGELFF. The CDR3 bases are TGTGCCAGCTCCCCTGGACTAGTGGGCACCGGGGAGCTGTTTTTT.